The 17 T cell receptor beta chains presented below share a single source sample, sequenced in a study of shared clonotypes between healthy human individuals. Data came from immunoSEQ multiplex PCR; TCRdb stores just in-frame clones and leaves some out. Altogether some 1,100,000 clones are present, 75% to 80% being singletons, with the ten largest covering more than 0.5%. The material sequenced was memory CD4+ T cells from PBMCs. Subset indicated: CD45RA-negative fraction. These receptors all come from a man between 18 and 29 years old in good health. Some clones in this sample may be carry-over from other donors' samples.

This chain joins TRBV16 and TRBJ2-1; D is possibly TRBD1 or TRBD2 (5 bases each). V was cut by 9 bases and J by 7 bases, with 13 bases left in between. The CDR3 loop spans 12 amino acids. The germline V gene has CDR1 KGHSY and CDR2 FQNENV. The CDR3 loop reads CASSGWGNEQFF. The DNA of the CDR3 is TGTGCCAGTTCGGGCTGGGGGAATGAGCAGTTCTTC.

The rearrangement joins TRBV19 to TRBJ2-5; 7 positions agree with TRBD2. The trim removed 3 bases at V and 3 bases at J, leaving 7 bases unmatched. This CDR3 region has 15 residues. CDR1 and CDR2 (germline): LNHDA, SQIVND (reference sequence). CDR3 nucleotide sequence: TGTGCCAGTAGTATTAAAGATGCGGGAGAAGAGACCCAGTACTTC. Protein: CASSIKDAGEETQYF.

The CDR3 sequence is CASRPPGQSPSGANVLTF. The CDR3 bases are TGTGCCAGCAGACCACCGGGACAGTCTCCCTCTGGGGCCAACGTCCTGACTTTC. The chain uses TRBV5-4 and TRBJ2-6, with 7 bases aligning to TRBD1. Looked up from germline, CDR1 is SGHNT and CDR2 is YYREEE (reference sequence). The V segment lost 5 bases and the J segment 0 bases; nucleotides outside the gene matches: 11. The length of the CDR3 is 18 residues.

This clone appeared a few times. The rearrangement uses TRBV5-4 and TRBJ1-3, with D unclear. The CDR3 runs 14 residues. Germline V CDR1 and CDR2: SGHNT, YYREEE (reference sequence). V lost 3 bases and J lost 0, with 7 bases in between. The CDR3 loop is CASSSKSSGNTIYF. CDR3 sequence (DNA): TGTGCCAGCAGCTCGAAATCCTCTGGAAACACCATATATTTT.

This clone was seen a handful of times. This rearrangement joins TRBV2 to TRBJ2-1; D gene uncertain. V shed 6 bases and J shed 6 bases, with 9 bases lying between them. The CDR3 consists of 12 residues. The V gene's germline CDR1 is SNHLY and CDR2 FYNNEI. CDR3 loop: CASRASSNEQFF. CDR3 in DNA: TGTGCCAGCAGGGCCTCGAGCAATGAGCAGTTCTTC.

The rearrangement joins TRBV28 to TRBJ2-5; D gene unclear. The better agreement between TRBJ2-7 and the DNA end casts doubt on the J call. The CDR3 extends over 12 amino acids. CDR1 is MDHEN, CDR2 SYDVKM, per germline. DNA for the CDR3: TGTGCCAGCAGTTTATTGACATACGAGCAGTACTTC. Amino acids: CASSLLTYEQYF.

This clone was seen a handful of times. The chain combines TRBV28 with TRBJ1-1; D is uncertain. CDR1 is MDHEN, CDR2 SYDVKM, per germline. The CDR3 extends over 10 amino acids. V was shortened by 5 bases and J by 8 bases, with 6 bases between the two germline ends. This chain's CDR3 is CASSRLEAFF. CDR3 sequence (DNA): TGTGCCAGCAGTCGGCTGGAAGCTTTCTTT.

The chain recombines TRBV29-1 with TRBJ2-5; 8 bases fit TRBD2. The CDR3 covers 14 residues. CDR1 SQVTM and CDR2 ANQGSEA come from the germline V gene. The V and J ends lost 6 bases and 5 bases, in that order; junction bases with no gene match: 11. CDR3 DNA: TGCAGCGTGGGTGGGACTAGTAGTCAGGAGACCCAGTACTTC. Protein: CSVGGTSSQETQYF.

This clone was observed once. J is TRBJ1-5 and V is TRBV19; D gene ambiguous. The CDR3 length is 12 residues. Germline CDR1 and CDR2: LNHDA and SQIVND (reference sequence). The CDR3 spells CGEGSQRGPQHF. Here the CDR3 DNA reads TGTGGAGAGGGATCCCAGCGTGGGCCCCAGCATTTT. The full variable domain, with the rest looked up from reference TRBV19 and TRBJ1-5, is DGGITQSPKYLFRKEGQNVTLSCEQNLNHDAMYWYRQDPGQGLRLIYYSQIVNDFQKGDIAEGYSVSREKKESFPLTVTSAQKNPTAFYLCGEGSQRGPQHFGDGTRLSIL.

The chain couples TRBV28 to TRBJ1-4; D uncertain. Trimming took off 2 bases at V and 10 bases at J, with 14 bases between the two ends. Looked up from germline, CDR1 is MDHEN and CDR2 is SYDVKM. This CDR3 has 14 amino acids. DNA of the CDR3: TGTGCCAGCAGTTTAGGGCCCCTTGGGAGAAAACTGTTTTTT. Its translation is CASSLGPLGRKLFF.

The gene calls are TRBV28 and TRBJ2-1; 10 positions match TRBD2. CDR3 length: 17 amino acids. V was clipped by 10 bases and J by 1 base; unmatched bases: 13. Germline V gene sequence: CDR1 MDHEN, CDR2 SYDVKM. CDR3 DNA sequence: TGTGCCACACTGAGTGGTAGCGGGAGGAAGTCCTACAATGAGCAGTTCTTC. This sequence encodes CATLSGSGRKSYNEQFF.

The J gene is TRBJ1-1, the V gene TRBV4-2; D uncertain. The germline CDR1 and CDR2 sequences are LGHNA and YNFKEQ. The CDR3 covers 12 residues. Trimming cost V 4 bases and J 8 bases, with 11 bases left between them. The CDR3 nucleotides read TGTGCCAGCAGCCCCAGAGGACGAGAAGCTTTCTTT. Its protein is CASSPRGREAFF.

The gene calls are TRBV6-5 and TRBJ1-3; D unresolved. V was pared by 0 bases and J by 9 bases, with 18 bases between. This CDR3 is 16 amino acids long. Per the germline V gene, CDR1 is MNHEY and CDR2 is SVGAGI. CDR3 in DNA: TGTGCCAGCAGTTACTCGGAAAGGACTTCACTGGGCACCATATATTTT. It yields the protein CASSYSERTSLGTIYF.

V usage is TRBV7-3 and J usage is TRBJ1-3; 8 bases map to TRBD1. Germline CDR1 and CDR2: SGHTA and FQGTGA. With 5 bases clipped from V and 3 bases from J, the junction kept 3 bases outside the gene matches. CDR3 length: 14 amino acids. The CDR3 is CASSAGGHGNTIYF. The CDR3 DNA follows: TGTGCCAGCAGCGCAGGGGGCCATGGAAACACCATATATTTT.

J is TRBJ2-2 and V is TRBV7-8; 8 nucleotides agree with TRBD1. Per the germline V gene, CDR1 is SGHVS and CDR2 is FQNEAQ. CDR3 length equals 17 residues. V lost 5 bases, J lost 4 bases, and 12 bases stayed unmatched. CDR3 in DNA: TGTGCCAGCAGCGCACCAATCCAGGGGGCCAGCACCGGGGAGCTGTTTTTT. Encoded protein: CASSAPIQGASTGELFF.

Only one count was recorded for this clone. An end of the junction does not agree with germline; a read error may underlie this. The chain uses TRBV5-1 and TRBJ2-5; D gene ambiguous. This CDR3 comprises 15 residues. Germline values: CDR1 SGHRS, CDR2 YFSETQ. Here the CDR3 DNA reads TGCGCCAGCAGCGCCGCGGAAGCGCGAAGAGAGACCCAATACTTC. As protein: CASSAAEARRETQYF. The full variable domain, in which reference TRBV5-1 and TRBJ2-5 provide the parts outside the CDR3, is KAGVTQTPRYLIKTRGQQVTLSCSPISGHRSVSWYQQTPGQGLQFLFEYFSETQRNKGNFPGRFSGRQFSNSRSEMNVSTLELGDSALYLCASSAAEARRETQYFGPGTRLLVL.

This clone turned up a few times. The chain joins TRBV6-1 to TRBJ2-7; D uncertain. The CDR3 has 13 amino acids. Trimming pared 6 bases from V and 4 bases from J, leaving 13 bases between. Germline V gene sequence: CDR1 MNHNS, CDR2 SASEGT. CDR3 protein: CASSEQFPYEQYF. The CDR3 DNA follows: TGTGCCAGCAGCGAGCAGTTCCCTTACGAGCAGTACTTC.